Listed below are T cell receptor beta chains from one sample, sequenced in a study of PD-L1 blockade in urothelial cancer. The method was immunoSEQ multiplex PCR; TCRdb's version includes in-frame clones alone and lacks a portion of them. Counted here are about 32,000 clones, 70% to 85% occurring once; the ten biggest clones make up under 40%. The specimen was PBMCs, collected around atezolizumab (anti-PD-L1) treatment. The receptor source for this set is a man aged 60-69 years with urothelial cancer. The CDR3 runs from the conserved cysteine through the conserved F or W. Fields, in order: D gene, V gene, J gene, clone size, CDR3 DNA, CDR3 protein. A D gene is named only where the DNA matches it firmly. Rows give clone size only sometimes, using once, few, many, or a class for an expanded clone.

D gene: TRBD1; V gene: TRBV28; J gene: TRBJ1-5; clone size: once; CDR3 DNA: TGTGCCAGCAGTCCCCGACAGGGCGAAAATCAGCCCCAGCATTTT; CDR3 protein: CASSPRQGENQPQHF
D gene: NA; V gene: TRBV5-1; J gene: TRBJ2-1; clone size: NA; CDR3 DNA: TGCGCCAGCAGCGAACAGGGCGGGTCGGGCAATGAGCAGTTCTTC; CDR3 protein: CASSEQGGSGNEQFF
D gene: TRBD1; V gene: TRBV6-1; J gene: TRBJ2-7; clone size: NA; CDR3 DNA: TGTGCCAGCAGTGAACTGCCAGGGGGCATTTACGAGCAGTACTTC; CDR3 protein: CASSELPGGIYEQYF
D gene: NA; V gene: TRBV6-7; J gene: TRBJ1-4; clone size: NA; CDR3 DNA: TGTGCCAGCGCCGCATGGCGGATTAATGAAAAACTGTTTTTT; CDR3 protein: CASAAWRINEKLFF
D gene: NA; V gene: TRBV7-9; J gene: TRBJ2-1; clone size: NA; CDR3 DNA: TGTGCCAGCAGCACCCGAGGGTCCGCTTACAATGAGCAGTTCTTC; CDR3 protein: CASSTRGSAYNEQFF
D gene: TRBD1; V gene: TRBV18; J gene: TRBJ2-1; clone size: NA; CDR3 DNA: TGTGCCAGCTCACGGGACAGGGGAAGCGCGTATGGGGTTTACAATGAGCAGTTCTTC; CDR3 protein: CASSRDRGSAYGVYNEQFF
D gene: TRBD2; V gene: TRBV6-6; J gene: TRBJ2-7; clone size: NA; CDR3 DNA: TGTGCCAGCACCCCGCGGTTAGCGGGAGTTTCCGAGCAGTACTTC; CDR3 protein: CASTPRLAGVSEQYF
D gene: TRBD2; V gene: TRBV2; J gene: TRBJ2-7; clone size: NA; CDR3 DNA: TGTGCCAGCAGCCCGGGACTAAGCTACTACGAGCAGTACTTC; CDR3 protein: CASSPGLSYYEQYF
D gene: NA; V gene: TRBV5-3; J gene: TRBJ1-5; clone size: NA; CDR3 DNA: TGTGCCAGAAGCTTCACTCCCCTTTGGGCAAATAGCAATCAGCCCCAGCATTTT; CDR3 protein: CARSFTPLWANSNQPQHF
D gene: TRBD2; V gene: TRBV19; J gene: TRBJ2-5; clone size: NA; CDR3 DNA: TGTGCCAGTAGTATAGCAGCGGGAGGAGGTGAGACCCAGTACTTC; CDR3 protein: CASSIAAGGGETQYF
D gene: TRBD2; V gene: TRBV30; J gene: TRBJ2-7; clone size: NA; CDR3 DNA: TGTGCCTGGAAGCGGGATAGTAAATACGAGCAGTACTTC; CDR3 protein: CAWKRDSKYEQYF
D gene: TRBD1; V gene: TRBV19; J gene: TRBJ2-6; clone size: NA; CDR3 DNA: TGTGCCAGTAGTGTCGGGACAGGGAGGTCTGGGGCCAACGTCCTGACTTTC; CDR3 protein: CASSVGTGRSGANVLTF
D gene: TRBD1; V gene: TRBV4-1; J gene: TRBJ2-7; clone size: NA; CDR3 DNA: TGCGCCAGCAGCCAACAAACAGGGGGCGCGAACTACGAGCAGTACTTC; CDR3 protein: CASSQQTGGANYEQYF
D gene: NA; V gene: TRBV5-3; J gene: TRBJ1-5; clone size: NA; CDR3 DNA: TGTGCCAGAAGCTTCGGGCCACAGGGTGGCAATCAGCCCCAGCATTTT; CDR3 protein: CARSFGPQGGNQPQHF
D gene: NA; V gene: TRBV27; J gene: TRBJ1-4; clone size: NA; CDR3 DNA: TGTGCCAGCAGCCCCATCCGACAGATTGCAACTAATGAAAAACTGTTTTTT; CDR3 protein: CASSPIRQIATNEKLFF
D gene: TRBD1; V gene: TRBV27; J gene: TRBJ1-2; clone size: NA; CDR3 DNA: TGTGCCAGCAGGGCGACAGGGGTCATAAGGGGCTACACCTTC; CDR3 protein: CASRATGVIRGYTF
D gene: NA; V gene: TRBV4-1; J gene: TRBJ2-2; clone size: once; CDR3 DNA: TGCGCCAGCAGCCAAGATAAAACGGGAAGCGGGTCGAACACCGGGGAGCTGTTTTTT; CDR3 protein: CASSQDKTGSGSNTGELFF
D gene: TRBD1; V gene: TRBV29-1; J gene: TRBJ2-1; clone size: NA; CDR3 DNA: TGCAGCGTTGAAAGCCGTAGGGGACAGGGAACGTATGAGCAGTTCTTC; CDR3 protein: CSVESRRGQGTYEQFF
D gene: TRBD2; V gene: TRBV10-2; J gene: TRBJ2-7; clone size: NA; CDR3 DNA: TGCGCCAGCAGTCCGGGCAGTAGCGGGAGTGGCGACGAGCAGTACTTC; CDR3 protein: CASSPGSSGSGDEQYF
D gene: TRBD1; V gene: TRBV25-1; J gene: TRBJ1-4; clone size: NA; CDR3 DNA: TGTGCCATCCAGGGGGGATCAACTAATGAAAAACTGTTTTTT; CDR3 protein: CAIQGGSTNEKLFF
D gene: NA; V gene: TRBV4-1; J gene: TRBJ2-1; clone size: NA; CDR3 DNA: TGCGCCAGCAGCCAAGGTCGGTTGCAGGGTCAGTACAATGAGCAGTTCTTC; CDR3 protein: CASSQGRLQGQYNEQFF
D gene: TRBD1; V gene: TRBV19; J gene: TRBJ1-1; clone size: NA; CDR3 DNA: TGTGCCAGTAGAACAAGGGACAGGGAGGCTCTAGAAGCTTTCTTT; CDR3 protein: CASRTRDREALEAFF
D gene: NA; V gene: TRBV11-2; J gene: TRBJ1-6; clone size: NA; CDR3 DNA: TGTGCCAGCAGCTTAGACAGGGGTAATTCACCCCTCCACTTT; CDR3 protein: CASSLDRGNSPLHF
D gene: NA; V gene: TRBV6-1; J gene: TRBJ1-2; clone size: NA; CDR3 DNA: TGTGCCAGCAAACACAGTCCCCAGGTAGACTATGGCTACACCTTC; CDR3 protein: CASKHSPQVDYGYTF
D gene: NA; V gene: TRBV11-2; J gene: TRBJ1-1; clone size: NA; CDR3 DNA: TGTGCCAGCAGCCCCCGTCCGAACACTGAAGCTTTCTTT; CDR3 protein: CASSPRPNTEAFF
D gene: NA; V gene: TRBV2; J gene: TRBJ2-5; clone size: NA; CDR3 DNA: TGTGCCAGCAGCAGTGAGGGATTTGGAGAGACCCAGTACTTC; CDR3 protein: CASSSEGFGETQYF
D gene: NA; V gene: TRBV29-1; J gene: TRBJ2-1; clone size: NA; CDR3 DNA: TGCAGCGTTGACTTGCTAGCTGGGCTCTTC; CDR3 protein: CSVDLLAGLF
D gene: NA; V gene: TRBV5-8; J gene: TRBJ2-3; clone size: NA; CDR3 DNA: TGTGCCAGCAGCCTCCTTGTAGATACGCAGTATTTT; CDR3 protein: CASSLLVDTQYF
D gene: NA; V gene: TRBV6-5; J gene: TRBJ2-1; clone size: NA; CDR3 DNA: TGTGCCAGCAGTAAGGGAGTCCGGGAGCAGTTCTTC; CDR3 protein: CASSKGVREQFF
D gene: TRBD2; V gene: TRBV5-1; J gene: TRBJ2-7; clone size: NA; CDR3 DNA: TGCGCCAGCAGCGTAACTCCAGCGGGAGGGTGGTACGAGCAGTACTTC; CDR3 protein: CASSVTPAGGWYEQYF
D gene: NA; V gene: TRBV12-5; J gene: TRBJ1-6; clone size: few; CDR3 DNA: TGTGCTAGTGGTTTCCAGTCCTTAGGGGGGGGGAAGTATAATTCACCCCTCCACTTT; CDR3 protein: CASGFQSLGGGKYNSPLHF
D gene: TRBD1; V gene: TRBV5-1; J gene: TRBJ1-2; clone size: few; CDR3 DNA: TGCGCCAGCAGCTCAGGGGGCTATGGCTACACCTTC; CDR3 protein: CASSSGGYGYTF
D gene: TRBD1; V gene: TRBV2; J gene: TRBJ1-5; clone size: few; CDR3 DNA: TGTGCCAGCAGTGAACCCGGACAGGGGTACCCTGATAATCAGCCCCAGCATTTT; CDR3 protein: CASSEPGQGYPDNQPQHF
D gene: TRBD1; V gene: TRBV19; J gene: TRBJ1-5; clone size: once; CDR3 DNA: TGTGCCAGTAGTGGGGGACAGGGACGACAGCCCCAGCATTTT; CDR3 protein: CASSGGQGRQPQHF
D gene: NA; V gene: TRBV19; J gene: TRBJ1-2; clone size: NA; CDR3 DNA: TGTGCCAGTAGTTATGACGCGGGGGGACAATATGGCTACACCTTC; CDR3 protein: CASSYDAGGQYGYTF
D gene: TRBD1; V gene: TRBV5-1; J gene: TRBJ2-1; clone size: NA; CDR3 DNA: TGCGCCAGCAGCTTGCGGGGACAGGGGATGGACAATGAGCAGTTCTTC; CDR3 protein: CASSLRGQGMDNEQFF
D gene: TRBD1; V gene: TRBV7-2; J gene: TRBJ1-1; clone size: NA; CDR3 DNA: TGTGCCAGCAGCCCCCACGGGACAGGACGGGGAGCTTTCTTT; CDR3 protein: CASSPHGTGRGAFF
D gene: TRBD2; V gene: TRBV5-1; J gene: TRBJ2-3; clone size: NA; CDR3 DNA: TGCGCCAGCAGCTACGGACTAGCGGGAGCCGGAGATACGCAGTATTTT; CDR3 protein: CASSYGLAGAGDTQYF
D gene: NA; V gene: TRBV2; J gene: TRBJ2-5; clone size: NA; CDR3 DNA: TGTGCCATCCATAGCGGAGGGCCTAAAGAGACCCAGTACTTC; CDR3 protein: CAIHSGGPKETQYF
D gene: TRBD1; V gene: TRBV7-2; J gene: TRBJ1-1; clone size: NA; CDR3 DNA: TGTGCCAGCAGCCCCCCGAAGGGGCCGACAGGGTATAAGAACACTGAAGCTTTCTTT; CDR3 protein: CASSPPKGPTGYKNTEAFF
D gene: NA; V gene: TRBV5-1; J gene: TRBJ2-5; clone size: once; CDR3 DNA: TGCGCCAGCAGCTTGGGAGGTCAAGAGACCCAGTACTTC; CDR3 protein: CASSLGGQETQYF
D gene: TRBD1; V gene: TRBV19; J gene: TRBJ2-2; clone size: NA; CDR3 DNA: TGTGCCAGTAGTATCAGGACAGGAGCGAACACCGGGGAGCTGTTTTTT; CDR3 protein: CASSIRTGANTGELFF
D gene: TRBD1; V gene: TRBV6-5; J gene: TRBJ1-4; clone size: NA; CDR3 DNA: TGTGCCAGCAGGATAATGAGACAGGGTGGTGAAAAACTGTTTTTT; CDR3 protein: CASRIMRQGGEKLFF
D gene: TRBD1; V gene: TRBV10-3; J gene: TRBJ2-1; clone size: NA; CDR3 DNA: TGTGCCATCAGTACAGGGGCGATACACAATGAGCAGTTCTTC; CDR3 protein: CAISTGAIHNEQFF